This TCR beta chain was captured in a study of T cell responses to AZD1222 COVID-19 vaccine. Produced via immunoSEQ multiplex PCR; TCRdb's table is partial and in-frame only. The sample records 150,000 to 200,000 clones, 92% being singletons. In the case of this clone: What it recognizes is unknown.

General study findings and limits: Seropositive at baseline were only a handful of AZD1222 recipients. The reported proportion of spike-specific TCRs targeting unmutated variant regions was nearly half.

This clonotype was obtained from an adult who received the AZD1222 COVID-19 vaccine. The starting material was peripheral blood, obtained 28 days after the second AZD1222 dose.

CDR3 region: CASSPPPVYGYTF. The CDR3 nucleotides read TGTGCCAGCAGCCCACCGCCCGTATATGGCTACACCTTC. The V and J genes are TRBV7-9 and TRBJ1-2, with D uncertain. The CDR3 sequence is 13 residues long. V lost 5 bases and J lost 5, with 12 bases in between. Germline V gene data show CDR1 as SEHNR and CDR2 as FQNEAQ (reference sequence).